Listed below are T cell receptor beta chains from one sample, sequenced in a study of T cell changes during pregnancy in multiple sclerosis. Here immunoSEQ multiplex PCR was the method, and the copy in TCRdb shows in-frame clones only, minus some. The table lists 55,000 or so clones, roughly 90% of them singletons. The sample was CD4+ T cells from peripheral blood mononuclear cells, taken after pregnancy. The receptors were sampled from a female donor with multiple sclerosis, enrolled in a pregnancy study. Each CDR3 is given with its conserved first and last residue. The D gene is left open where the match is weak. Where a row states a size, it is once, few, many or the class of an expanded clone; other rows omit it.

>NA|TRBV27|TRBJ2-2|TRBD2
CASSSPLRGGEGTGELFF
TGTGCCAGCAGTTCCCCGCTCCGGGGGGGCGAAGGCACCGGGGAGCTGTTTTTT
>NA|TRBV4-3|TRBJ2-1|NA
CASSQGGWLSEQFF
TGCGCCAGCAGCCAAGGGGGCTGGTTGAGTGAGCAGTTCTTC
>NA|TRBV7-2|TRBJ1-3|NA
CASSSQGSAGNTIYF
TGTGCCAGCAGCTCGCAGGGATCGGCTGGAAACACCATATATTTT
>NA|TRBV4-2|TRBJ1-3|NA
CASSQRGGVWGNTIYF
TGTGCCAGCAGCCAACGGGGGGGGGTGTGGGGAAACACCATATATTTT
>NA|TRBV7-2|TRBJ1-6|NA
CASSLFGTGNSPLHF
TGTGCCAGCAGCTTATTCGGGACTGGAAATTCACCCCTCCACTTT
>once|TRBV10-3|TRBJ2-2|TRBD1
CAITGRGTGELFF
TGTGCCATCACAGGCAGGGGGACCGGGGAGCTGTTTTTT
>NA|TRBV7-3|TRBJ2-7|TRBD1
CASSRAGTGPYEQYF
TGTGCCAGCAGCCGTGCCGGGACAGGGCCCTACGAGCAGTACTTC
>once|TRBV28|TRBJ1-4|NA
CASRSLAGTSGEKLFF
TGTGCCAGCAGGTCCCTCGCCGGGACATCTGGGGAAAAACTGTTTTTT
>NA|TRBV5-6|TRBJ2-1|TRBD2
CASDGSGLAGQYNEQFF
TGTGCCAGCGACGGGTCCGGACTAGCGGGACAATACAATGAGCAGTTCTTC
>NA|TRBV7-2|TRBJ1-2|TRBD1
CASSSGGYGYTF
TGTGCCAGCAGCTCAGGGGGCTATGGCTACACCTTC
>NA|TRBV7-3|TRBJ1-1|NA
CASSLTGGPGTEAFF
TGTGCCAGCAGCCTTACCGGGGGTCCTGGCACTGAAGCTTTCTTT
>NA|TRBV9|TRBJ2-3|NA
CASSVEVGTDTQYF
TGTGCCAGCAGCGTAGAGGTCGGGACAGATACGCAGTATTTT
>NA|TRBV14|TRBJ1-1|NA
CASSQDLMNTEAFF
TGTGCCAGCAGCCAAGATCTAATGAACACTGAAGCTTTCTTT
>NA|TRBV7-2|TRBJ2-5|TRBD2
CASSLGSGGGQETQYF
TGTGCCAGCAGCTTAGGGAGCGGGGGGGGACAAGAGACCCAGTACTTC
>NA|TRBV6-6|TRBJ2-2|NA
CASSQNRATTGELFF
TGTGCCAGCAGCCAGAACAGGGCGACCACCGGGGAGCTGTTTTTT
>NA|TRBV7-6|TRBJ2-2|TRBD2
CASSGSGVGELFF
TGTGCCAGCAGCGGTAGCGGGGTCGGGGAGCTGTTTTTT